This TCR beta chain stems from a study of blood T cell repertoires in COVID-19. Libraries were prepared by immunoSEQ multiplex PCR; TCRdb keeps only in-frame clonotypes and omits some of them. The sample includes tens of thousands of clones, about nine tenths of them seen just once. The CDR3 has 14 amino acids. V was clipped by 10 bases and J by 8 bases, with 19 bases between them. Germline CDR1 and CDR2: SGHRS and YFSETQ. The source material was peripheral blood. The origin of this receptor is a man aged 65 to 85 with active or convalescent COVID-19. The chain carries TRBV5-1 and TRBJ1-6; unclear D gene. CDR3 region: CASRSILRDSPLHF. The CDR3 DNA is TGCGCCTCCCGATCGATACTCCGTGATTCACCCCTCCACTTT.